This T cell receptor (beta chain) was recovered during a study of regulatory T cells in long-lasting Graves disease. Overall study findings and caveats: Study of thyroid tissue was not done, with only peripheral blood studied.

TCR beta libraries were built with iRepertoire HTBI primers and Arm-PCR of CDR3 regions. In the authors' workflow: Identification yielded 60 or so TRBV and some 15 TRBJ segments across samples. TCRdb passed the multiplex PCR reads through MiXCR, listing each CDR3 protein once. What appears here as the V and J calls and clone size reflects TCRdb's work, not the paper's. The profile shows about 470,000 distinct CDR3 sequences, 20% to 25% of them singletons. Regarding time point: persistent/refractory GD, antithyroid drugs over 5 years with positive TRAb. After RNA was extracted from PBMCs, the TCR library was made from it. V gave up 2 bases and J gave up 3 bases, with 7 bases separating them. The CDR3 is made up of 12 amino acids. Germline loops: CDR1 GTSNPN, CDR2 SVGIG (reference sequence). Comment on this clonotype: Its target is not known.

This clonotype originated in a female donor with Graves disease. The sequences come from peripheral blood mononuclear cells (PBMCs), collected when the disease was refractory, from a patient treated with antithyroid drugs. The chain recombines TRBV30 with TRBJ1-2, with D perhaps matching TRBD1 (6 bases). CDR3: CAWSTGHYGYTF. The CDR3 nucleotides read TGTGCCTGGAGTACAGGGCACTATGGCTACACCTTC.